This T cell receptor beta chain comes out of a study of control samples from healthy donors and cancer patients. The V end lost 3 bases, the J end lost 4 bases, and 10 bases lay between the germline ends. The CDR3 is 13 amino acids. CDR1 and CDR2 (germline): SGHDN, FVKESK. Repertoires were generated with immunoSEQ multiplex PCR, while TCRdb's copy carries only in-frame clones and drops some. The sample has around 170,000 clones, around 90% seen once. The sample comprised blood. The chain links TRBV14 to TRBJ2-7, with TRBD1 as a possible D gene (6 bases). The origin of this receptor is a woman aged 25 to 45 in good health. CDR3 coding DNA: TGTGCCAGCAGCCAGGTCAGGGGTTACGAGCAGTACTTC. Translation gives CASSQVRGYEQYF.